The 24 T cell receptor beta chains below all came from one sample that was sequenced in a study of blood T cell repertoires in COVID-19. Method: immunoSEQ multiplex PCR; TCRdb's copy keeps in-frame clones and lacks some. Among about 190,000 clones, 70% to 80% were seen once, and the ten largest hold about 13%. The sequencing input was peripheral blood. The receptors derive from a man between 50 and 59 years old who had recovered from COVID-19.

The chain has TRBV14 and TRBJ1-1; unclear D gene. The V end was cut by 1 base, the J end by 7 bases, with 10 bases between. The CDR3 has 13 amino acids. Germline CDR1 reads SGHDN; CDR2 reads FVKESK. This chain's CDR3 is CASSQARRDEAFF. In DNA form, the CDR3 reads TGTGCCAGCAGCCAAGCTCGGCGGGATGAAGCTTTCTTT.

The rearrangement uses TRBV18 and TRBJ2-1; D perhaps matches TRBD1 (6 bases). The germline CDR1 and CDR2 sequences are KGHSH and LQKENI. Trimming stripped 1 base from V and 2 bases from J, with 6 bases between. The CDR3 has 14 residues. The CDR3 region is CASSPRQAYNEQFF. The CDR3 DNA reads as TGTGCCAGCTCACCACGACAGGCCTACAATGAGCAGTTCTTC.

The chain joins TRBV7-2 to TRBJ2-1; D gene uncertain. Trimming left V 5 bases short and J 6 bases short, with 11 bases between. The CDR3 spans 13 residues. Germline loops: CDR1 SGHTA, CDR2 FQGNSA. The CDR3 loop is CASSLEFRNEQFF. Written as DNA, the CDR3 is TGTGCCAGCAGCCTAGAATTCCGCAATGAGCAGTTCTTC.

This clone came up a few times. The rearrangement links TRBV3-1 (or the pseudogene TRBV3-2) to TRBJ1-2, with 7 bases lining up with TRBD1. Germline-derived CDR1 and CDR2 are LGHDT and YNNKEL (reference sequence). CDR3 size: 14 residues. The V segment lost 4 bases and the J segment 8 bases; nucleotides outside the gene matches: 10. This CDR3 is CASSRNRGQSGYTF. The DNA for the CDR3 is TGTGCCAGCAGCCGAAACAGGGGTCAGAGCGGCTACACCTTC.

This clone was seen at least ten times. The CDR3 loop reads CASSLQGGSYNEQFF. The CDR3 nucleotides are TGTGCCAGCAGCTTGCAGGGAGGCTCCTACAATGAGCAGTTCTTC. V usage is TRBV5-4 and J usage is TRBJ2-1; weak D call: TRBD2 (6 bases). Germline CDR1 SGHNT, CDR2 YYREEE (reference sequence). V was clipped by 1 base and J by 0 bases, with 8 bases between them. This CDR3 region has 15 residues.

The chain is built from TRBV5-1 and TRBJ2-1; TRBD1 might be the D (5 bases). Trimming stripped 4 bases from V and 3 bases from J, with 14 bases between. The CDR3 consists of 15 residues. The germline gives CDR1 SGHRS, CDR2 YFSETQ. DNA of the CDR3: TGCGCCAGCAGCGTAGCAGCAGACAGCTACAATGAGCAGTTCTTC. The encoded protein is CASSVAADSYNEQFF.

V gene TRBV5-1 combines with J gene TRBJ2-7; D is possibly TRBD2 (6 bases). Germline V lookup: CDR1 SGHRS, CDR2 YFSETQ. The CDR3 is 17 residues long. Between the trimmed V and J ends, which lost 1 base and 3 bases, there was a span of 20 bases. DNA for the CDR3: TGCGCCAGCAGCTTGTGGGTGACGGGGGACGGCCACTACGAGCAGTACTTC. Translating gives CASSLWVTGDGHYEQYF.

The chain links TRBV5-1 to TRBJ2-2; 7 positions agree with TRBD1. The J segment lost 5 bases and the V segment lost 3 bases, leaving 4 bases of the junction unmatched. The CDR3 sequence is 14 residues long. The germline gives CDR1 SGHRS, CDR2 YFSETQ. For the CDR3, the DNA is TGCGCCAGCAGCTCAGGCAGGGGGACCGGGGAGCTGTTTTTT. Its protein is CASSSGRGTGELFF.

This sequence joins TRBV3-1 (or the pseudogene TRBV3-2) and TRBJ1-1; D is unclear. The CDR3 sequence is 15 residues long. Trimming stripped 0 bases from V and 9 bases from J, with 17 bases between. Germline assignment: CDR1 LGHDT and CDR2 YNNKEL (reference sequence). CDR3 DNA: TGTGCCAGCAGCCAAGATTCCCTCCAGAGGATTCAAGCTTTCTTT. As protein: CASSQDSLQRIQAFF.

The J gene is TRBJ2-3, the V gene TRBV9; TRBD1 matches 7 bases. After removal of 3 bases from V and 2 bases from J, the junction contained 3 bases not matched to a gene. The CDR3 runs to 14 residues. Germline CDR1 and CDR2: SGDLS and YYNGEE. The CDR3, as DNA: TGTGCCAGCAGCGCGGGACAGCCCACAGATACGCAGTATTTT. Encoded protein: CASSAGQPTDTQYF.

Concerning this clone: This same CDR3 is encoded by further DNA sequences in the sample. This chain joins TRBV3-1 (or the pseudogene TRBV3-2) and TRBJ2-3, with TRBD2 as a possible D gene (5 bases). Germline V gene data show CDR1 as LGHDT and CDR2 as YNNKEL (reference sequence). The CDR3 runs to 13 residues. Trimming left V 4 bases short and J 6 bases short, with 11 bases between. This CDR3 reads CASSRTGSDTQYF. The CDR3, as DNA: TGTGCCAGCAGCCGGACTGGCTCGGATACGCAGTATTTT.

This chain links TRBV7-2 with TRBJ2-3; 7 positions agree with TRBD2. This CDR3 has 17 residues. CDR1 is SGHTA, CDR2 FQGNSA, per germline. Trimming cost V 4 bases and J 5 bases; bases outside gene matches: 15. The CDR3 here is CASSSALAREWGDTQYF. The CDR3 DNA sequence: TGTGCCAGCAGCTCAGCCCTTGCGCGGGAGTGGGGAGATACGCAGTATTTT.

This sequence joins TRBV11-2 and TRBJ2-7; D might be TRBD2 (6 bases). Trimming shortened V by 5 bases and J by 2 bases, and 16 bases separated the two germline ends. CDR3 length: 15 amino acids. Germline V gives CDR1 SGHAT, CDR2 FQNNGV. CDR3 sequence reads: CASSQRPTSPYEQYF. The CDR3 DNA is TGTGCCAGCAGCCAACGACCGACTAGTCCCTACGAGCAGTACTTC.

V gene TRBV24-1 combines with J gene TRBJ2-1; 8 nucleotides match TRBD2. This CDR3 contains 16 residues. From germline, CDR1 is KGHDR and CDR2 SFDVKD. Trimming took 1 base from V and 6 from J; bases not matched to a gene: 7. CDR3 residues: CATSDFAGGRSNEQFF. The CDR3 region has the DNA TGTGCCACCAGTGATTTCGCGGGAGGAAGATCCAATGAGCAGTTCTTC.

J is TRBJ1-2 and V is TRBV28; D is unresolved. The CDR3 sequence is 13 residues long. Germline CDR1 and CDR2: MDHEN and SYDVKM. Trimming pared 10 bases from V and 2 bases from J, leaving 14 bases between. This chain's CDR3 is CATPPRENYGYTF. The CDR3 region has the DNA TGTGCCACCCCCCCCCGGGAGAACTATGGCTACACCTTC.

V is TRBV27 and J is TRBJ2-3, with D perhaps TRBD1 (5 bases). The germline CDR1 and CDR2 sequences are MNHEY and SMNVEV (reference sequence). V was cut by 3 bases and J by 7 bases, with 11 bases left in between. This CDR3 contains 13 residues. The CDR3 protein is CASSLGRGHTQYF. Here the CDR3 DNA reads TGTGCCAGCAGTTTGGGAAGGGGCCATACGCAGTATTTT.

This clone was detected only once. This chain connects TRBV6-1 to TRBJ2-3; 8 bases align to TRBD2. The CDR3 contains 17 residues. The V segment lost 4 bases and the J segment 5 bases; nucleotides outside the gene matches: 14. Germline V gives CDR1 MNHNS, CDR2 SASEGT. CDR3 loop: CASSVGGIAGILDTQYF. The DNA for the CDR3 is TGTGCCAGCAGTGTCGGAGGTATAGCGGGAATCCTAGATACGCAGTATTTT.

The genes are TRBV28 and TRBJ2-7, with 8 bases aligning to TRBD1. The CDR3 is 15 amino acids. Per germline, CDR1 MDHEN and CDR2 SYDVKM. With V trimmed by 5 bases and J by 2 bases, 8 bases remained unmatched. The chain's CDR3 is CASSNRQGSPYEQYF. The DNA for the CDR3 is TGTGCCAGCAGTAACCGACAGGGGTCGCCCTACGAGCAGTACTTC.

This clone was seen more than once but under ten times. The chain employs TRBV10-3 and TRBJ1-1; 8 positions match TRBD1. From germline, CDR1 is ENHRY and CDR2 SYGVKD. The V segment lost 4 bases and the J segment 4 bases; nucleotides outside the gene matches: 5. The CDR3 has 14 residues. The CDR3 coding sequence is TGTGCCATCAGTGGTTCTCAGGGGGCCACTGAAGCTTTCTTT. It codes for CAISGSQGATEAFF.

The V call is TRBV19, the J call TRBJ2-7; TRBD2 matches 8 bases. Germline V lookup: CDR1 LNHDA, CDR2 SQIVND (reference sequence). This CDR3 is 15 amino acids long. Trimming at V came to 0 bases and at J to 0 bases, leaving 1 base not matched to a gene. Here the CDR3 DNA reads TGTGCCAGTAGTATAGACAGCGGGAGCTCCTACGAGCAGTACTTC. Its protein is CASSIDSGSSYEQYF.

In this sample, this clone turned up a few times. This chain joins TRBV9 and TRBJ2-7; TRBD2 is a possible D gene (6 bases). This CDR3 comprises 16 residues. Trimming stripped 0 bases from V and 2 bases from J, with 15 bases between. Germline V gene sequence: CDR1 SGDLS, CDR2 YYNGEE. As DNA, the CDR3 is TGTGCCAGCAGCGTAGGGCGGGGAGGTTCAGCCTACGAGCAGTACTTC. Protein product: CASSVGRGGSAYEQYF.

On this clone: One junction end disagrees with the germline gene, perhaps due to a read error. The J gene is TRBJ2-7, the V gene TRBV7-9; TRBD2 matches 9 bases. The CDR3 covers 14 residues. Germline V gene data show CDR1 as SEHNR and CDR2 as FQNEAQ (reference sequence). The CDR3 sequence is CASSLASGNYEQYF. The DNA of the CDR3 is TGTGCCAGCAGTTTAGCTAGCGGGAACTACGAGCAGTACTTC.

J is TRBJ2-7 and V is TRBV2, with 8 bases lining up with TRBD2. V shed 3 bases and J 6 bases; nucleotides not matched to a gene: 7. This CDR3 region has 14 residues. Germline lookup yields CDR1 SNHLY and CDR2 FYNNEI. DNA of the CDR3: TGTGCCAGCAGTGAGGAGCGGGGGCTACGCGAGCAGTACTTC. Its translation: CASSEERGLREQYF.

The chain joins TRBV11-2 to TRBJ2-7, with D maybe TRBD2 (6 bases). Germline V lookup: CDR1 SGHAT, CDR2 FQNNGV. V gave up 7 bases and J gave up 4 bases, with 14 bases separating them. The CDR3 loop spans 13 amino acids. CDR3 region: CASTQGLPYEQYF. The DNA for the CDR3 is TGTGCCAGCACCCAGGGACTTCCTTACGAGCAGTACTTC.